One sample yielded the 27 T cell receptor beta chains listed below, sequenced in a study of shared clonotypes between healthy human individuals. This table comes from immunoSEQ multiplex PCR, and its TCRdb copy is limited to in-frame clones, with some not included. The data show millions of clones, approximately 95% seen once. Source material: naive CD4+ T cells from PBMCs. Subset defined: CD45RA+ positively selected. These receptors were obtained from a man in his late teens or twenties in good health. Some clones in this sample may be carry-over from other donors' samples.

The chain couples TRBV2 to TRBJ1-1, with D hard to call. V was shortened by 10 bases and J by 4 bases, with 16 bases between the two germline ends. CDR1 is SNHLY and CDR2 is FYNNEI in the germline V gene. The CDR3 length is 13 residues. CDR3: CANRANEGTEAFF. CDR3 sequence (DNA): TGTGCCAACCGGGCCAACGAGGGCACTGAAGCTTTCTTT.

The chain uses TRBV29-1 and TRBJ2-5; D is perhaps TRBD1 (6 bases). CDR3 length: 14 residues. Per the germline V gene, CDR1 is SQVTM and CDR2 is ANQGSEA. V was shortened by 3 bases and J by 4 bases, with 15 bases between the two germline ends. CDR3 DNA sequence: TGCAGCGTTGAGAGGGTCGCAGGGGTAGAGACCCAGTACTTC. It translates to CSVERVAGVETQYF.

The rearrangement joins TRBV27 to TRBJ2-5; no reliable D call. The V gene's germline CDR1 is MNHEY and CDR2 SMNVEV (reference sequence). This CDR3 contains 14 residues. Trimming left V 1 base short and J 5 bases short, with 11 bases between. The CDR3 spells CASSLYRLGETQYF. The CDR3 DNA follows: TGTGCCAGCAGTTTATATCGGCTGGGGGAGACCCAGTACTTC.

This clone was seen a single time. The V call is TRBV7-9, the J call TRBJ2-4; a weak D match, TRBD1 (6 bases). V lost 6 bases and J 6 bases, leaving 12 bases between the germline ends. CDR3 length equals 13 residues. Germline CDR1 reads SEHNR; CDR2 reads FQNEAQ (reference sequence). The DNA for the CDR3 is TGTGCCAGCAGACAGGGAAGTGGAAACATTCAGTACTTC. It is translated as CASRQGSGNIQYF. The entire variable domain, with the rest obtained from reference TRBV7-9 and TRBJ2-4, is as follows: DTGVSQNPRHKITKRGQNVTFRCDPISEHNRLYWYRQTLGQGPEFLTYFQNEAQLEKSRLLSDRFSAERPKGSFSTLEIQRTEQGDSAMYLCASRQGSGNIQYFGAGTRLSVL.

With regard to this clone: The sample contains more than one DNA sequence encoding this CDR3. The chain employs TRBV5-1 and TRBJ1-3; D uncertain. Germline CDR1 SGHRS, CDR2 YFSETQ. V gave up 0 bases and J gave up 1 base, with 5 bases separating them. The CDR3 consists of 14 residues. The CDR3 reads CASSLVGSGNTIYF. In nucleotides, the CDR3 is TGCGCCAGCAGCTTGGTAGGGTCTGGAAACACCATATATTTT.

The chain recombines TRBV28 with TRBJ2-5; TRBD1 matches 7 bases. This CDR3 region has 18 residues. Per the germline V gene, CDR1 is MDHEN and CDR2 is SYDVKM. Germline trimming cut 2 bases from V and 5 bases from J; bases unmatched to any gene: 17. In nucleotides, the CDR3 is TGTGCCAGCAGTTTAGGGGGACAGATTCAAGACCCTCGGGAGACCCAGTACTTC. It yields the protein CASSLGGQIQDPRETQYF.

With regard to this clone: This sample also contains other DNA sequences that code for the same CDR3. The rearrangement uses TRBV5-1 and TRBJ2-3, with 15 bases identical to TRBD2. Germline CDR1 is SGHRS and CDR2 is YFSETQ. V lost 4 bases, J lost 3 bases, and 3 bases stayed unmatched. The CDR3 consists of 16 residues. DNA of the CDR3: TGCGCCAGCAGCCAAGGACTAGCGGGAGGGACAGATACGCAGTATTTT. This encodes CASSQGLAGGTDTQYF.

The V gene is TRBV7-2, the J gene TRBJ1-4; D may be TRBD1 (5 bases). The CDR3 runs 17 residues. Trimming removed 2 bases from V and 2 bases from J, with 15 bases in between. Germline lookup yields CDR1 SGHTA and CDR2 FQGNSA. Here the CDR3 DNA reads TGTGCCAGCAGCTTAAGGGCAGGGAGGTCGACTAATGAAAAACTGTTTTTT. It is translated as CASSLRAGRSTNEKLFF.

V usage is TRBV28 and J usage is TRBJ2-1; 9 bases align to TRBD2. The V and J ends lost 2 bases and 5 bases, in that order; junction bases with no gene match: 7. Per the germline V gene, CDR1 is MDHEN and CDR2 is SYDVKM. This CDR3 has 16 residues. This CDR3 reads CASSLAGGPRNNEQFF. The CDR3 region has the DNA TGTGCCAGCAGTTTAGCGGGAGGGCCGAGGAACAATGAGCAGTTCTTC.

About this clone: Other DNA sequences of this sample code for an identical CDR3. The CDR3 DNA follows: TGTGCCAGCAGTTTAGTGGGGGACTATGGCTACACCTTC. It codes for CASSLVGDYGYTF. The V and J genes are TRBV28 and TRBJ1-2, with a weak D call TRBD1 (5 bases). Germline-derived CDR1 and CDR2 are MDHEN and SYDVKM. V gave up 2 bases and J gave up 3 bases, with 7 bases separating them. The length of the CDR3 is 13 residues.

The V call is TRBV7-8, the J call TRBJ2-1; D not resolved. The CDR3 length is 14 residues. Per germline, CDR1 SGHVS and CDR2 FQNEAQ. V was clipped by 10 bases and J by 4 bases, with 17 bases between them. The CDR3 spells CATRLSSFYNEQFF. DNA of the CDR3: TGTGCCACACGACTCTCCTCTTTTTACAATGAGCAGTTCTTC.

The chain is built from TRBV5-1 and TRBJ1-2; TRBD1 is a possible D gene (5 bases). The germline V gene has CDR1 SGHRS and CDR2 YFSETQ. The V gene lost 0 bases and the J gene lost 5 bases, with 11 bases spanning the gap. This CDR3 spans 14 amino acids. CDR3 loop: CASSLAMGDYGYTF. CDR3 nucleotide sequence: TGCGCCAGCAGCTTGGCTATGGGGGATTATGGCTACACCTTC.

The chain has TRBV11-1 and TRBJ2-1; the match to TRBD2 covers 11 bases. V dropped 1 base and J dropped 0; count of bases not matched to a gene: 5. Germline V gives CDR1 SGHAT, CDR2 FQDESV (reference sequence). The CDR3 extends over 18 amino acids. CDR3 nucleotide sequence: TGTGCCAGCAGCTTAGAGGGACTAGCGGAGGCCTCCTACAATGAGCAGTTCTTC. The encoded protein is CASSLEGLAEASYNEQFF.

This clone was recorded only once. This chain joins TRBV27 and TRBJ2-2; 8 bases match TRBD1. CDR3 size: 19 residues. Germline trimming cut 6 bases from V and 0 bases from J; bases unmatched to any gene: 15. The germline gives CDR1 MNHEY, CDR2 SMNVEV (reference sequence). CDR3 sequence: CASSPIKWDRRSNTGELFF. The CDR3 nucleotides are TGTGCCAGCAGCCCCATTAAATGGGACAGGCGTTCGAACACCGGGGAGCTGTTTTTT.

CDR3 loop: CASSGPSRLGEQFF. The CDR3 nucleotides are TGTGCCAGCAGTGGTCCTAGTAGATTAGGTGAGCAGTTCTTC. The V and J genes are TRBV6-1 and TRBJ2-1; D unresolved. V dropped 4 bases and J dropped 9 bases, with 16 bases sitting between them. Looked up from germline, CDR1 is MNHNS and CDR2 is SASEGT. The CDR3 covers 14 residues.

This rearrangement joins TRBV28 to TRBJ2-3; 8 nucleotides agree with TRBD2. The CDR3 length is 17 residues. V shed 2 bases and J 0 bases; nucleotides not matched to a gene: 7. Germline V lookup: CDR1 MDHEN, CDR2 SYDVKM. The CDR3 bases are TGTGCCAGCAGTTTAACAAGCGGGGGTTCTAGCACAGATACGCAGTATTTT. Translated, it gives CASSLTSGGSSTDTQYF.

The chain uses TRBV27 and TRBJ2-7; D gene uncertain. V shed 2 bases and J shed 0 bases, with 5 bases lying between them. From germline, CDR1 is MNHEY and CDR2 SMNVEV (reference sequence). The CDR3 covers 13 residues. The CDR3 coding sequence is TGTGCCAGCAGTTTACGGACCTCCTACGAGCAGTACTTC. Its protein is CASSLRTSYEQYF.

V gene TRBV30 combines with J gene TRBJ2-7, with D uncertain. Trimming cost V 3 bases and J 5 bases, with 14 bases left between them. The CDR3 has 13 amino acids. Per the germline V gene, CDR1 is GTSNPN and CDR2 is SVGIG (reference sequence). CDR3 nucleotides: TGTGCCTGGAGCGCACGACACTTCAACGAGCAGTACTTC. Encoded protein: CAWSARHFNEQYF.

V is TRBV10-1 and J is TRBJ2-1, with 7 positions matching TRBD1. Germline values: CDR1 WNHNN, CDR2 SYGVQD (reference sequence). The CDR3 is made up of 13 amino acids. V shed 6 bases, J shed 9 bases, and the junction held 8 bases outside the gene matches. CDR3 amino acids: CASSLTGAGEQFF. The CDR3 DNA is TGCGCCAGCAGCCTTACAGGGGCCGGTGAGCAGTTCTTC.

This clone was observed a single time. The chain links TRBV6-1 to TRBJ1-5; the match to TRBD1 covers 9 bases. CDR1 MNHNS and CDR2 SASEGT come from the germline V gene. The CDR3 is made up of 15 amino acids. After removal of 7 bases from V and 0 bases from J, the junction contained 4 bases not matched to a gene. Written as DNA, the CDR3 is TGTGCCAGCATTGGACAGGGGTATAGCAATCAGCCCCAGCATTTT. This encodes CASIGQGYSNQPQHF.

V and J are TRBV28 and TRBJ1-1, with D perhaps TRBD1 (5 bases). The CDR3 runs 16 residues. Trimming took 3 bases from V and 7 from J, leaving 21 bases between them. Looked up from germline, CDR1 is MDHEN and CDR2 is SYDVKM. CDR3 in amino acids: CASSFSLVGRGDEAFF. The CDR3 DNA is TGTGCCAGCAGTTTTTCCCTCGTCGGGAGGGGCGATGAAGCTTTCTTT.

The chain links TRBV30 to TRBJ1-5, with 8 bases fitting TRBD1. Losses at the gene ends were 1 base for V and 6 bases for J; bases not matched to a gene: 5. The CDR3 runs to 14 residues. Germline CDR1 reads GTSNPN; CDR2 reads SVGIG (reference sequence). This chain's CDR3 is CAWSGATGAQPQHF. Here the CDR3 DNA reads TGTGCCTGGAGTGGCGCGACAGGGGCTCAGCCCCAGCATTTT.

The V and J genes are TRBV7-9 and TRBJ2-7; 12 bases align to TRBD2. The CDR3 loop spans 17 amino acids. After removal of 0 bases from V and 3 bases from J, the junction contained 6 bases not matched to a gene. Germline V CDR1 and CDR2: SEHNR, FQNEAQ (reference sequence). This CDR3 is CASSLAPGGLAGYEQYF. The CDR3 coding sequence is TGTGCCAGCAGCTTAGCCCCGGGGGGACTAGCGGGCTACGAGCAGTACTTC.

This chain uses TRBV6-1 with TRBJ1-2; D gene uncertain. The germline V and J ends were trimmed by 6 bases and 4 bases, with 6 bases remaining between them. Germline-derived CDR1 and CDR2 are MNHNS and SASEGT. CDR3 size: 11 residues. The CDR3 loop is CASSHSYGYTF. As DNA, the CDR3 is TGTGCCAGCAGCCACTCCTATGGCTACACCTTC.

This rearrangement joins TRBV18 to TRBJ2-1; 7 nucleotides match TRBD2. Germline V gene lookup returns CDR1 KGHSH and CDR2 LQKENI. V was clipped by 5 bases and J by 9 bases; unmatched bases: 7. This CDR3 contains 13 residues. The CDR3 region is CASSTGLGFEQFF. CDR3 DNA sequence: TGTGCCAGCTCAACCGGACTAGGTTTTGAGCAGTTCTTC.

This clone was recorded once. The genes are TRBV4-2 and TRBJ2-1, with 8 nucleotides matching TRBD2. Germline V CDR1 and CDR2: LGHNA, YNFKEQ. V lost 0 bases, J lost 7 bases, and 8 bases stayed unmatched. The CDR3 has 16 residues. The CDR3 reads CASSQEVAGSGNEQFF. In nucleotides, the CDR3 is TGTGCCAGCAGCCAAGAGGTAGCGGGAAGTGGTAATGAGCAGTTCTTC.

This chain links TRBV10-3 with TRBJ2-7; TRBD1 agrees at 7 bases. This CDR3 contains 15 residues. Germline-derived CDR1 and CDR2 are ENHRY and SYGVKD. V lost 4 bases and J lost 4; bases outside the gene matches: 10. The CDR3 DNA is TGTGCCATCAGTGTATCCGGGACAGCAGTGTACGAGCAGTACTTC. Translating it yields CAISVSGTAVYEQYF.